This T cell receptor beta chain was recovered during a study of shared clonotypes between healthy human individuals. Only in-frame clones appear in the TCRdb table, and some are missing; sequencing was by immunoSEQ multiplex PCR. The repertoire includes 750,000 to 1,000,000 clones, 80% to 95% of them detected once, and approximately 25% sits in the top ten. Trimming at V came to 5 bases and at J to 4 bases, leaving 11 bases not matched to a gene. CDR1 is SEHNR, CDR2 FQNEAQ, per germline (reference sequence). The CDR3 totals 17 residues. Naive-designated CD8 cells lacked CD45RO, were positively enriched for CCR7, and omitted terminally differentiated effector memory CD45RA+ cells.

V usage is TRBV7-9 and J usage is TRBJ2-1; 10 bases line up with TRBD2. Sequenced: naive CD8+ T cells sorted from blood. The receptor's source is a man in his thirties or forties in good health. In DNA, the CDR3 is TGTGCCAGCAGCCCGACAACAGCGGGAGGGCCTTACAATGAGCAGTTCTTC. It yields the protein CASSPTTAGGPYNEQFF.